This T cell receptor beta chain is from a study of T cell changes during pregnancy in multiple sclerosis. Produced via immunoSEQ multiplex PCR; TCRdb's table is partial and in-frame only. The table includes 30,000 to 40,000 clones, nearly 90% detected once. Unmatched junction bases numbered 6, after V lost 5 bases and J lost 9 bases. This CDR3 comprises 14 residues. The germline V gene encodes CDR1 KGHSH and CDR2 LQKENI. The sequence came from a female donor with multiple sclerosis, enrolled in a pregnancy study. Sequencing was performed on CD4+ T cells from peripheral blood mononuclear cells, taken in the second trimester of pregnancy. The chain links TRBV18 to TRBJ2-1; TRBD2 matches at 11 bases. The CDR3 DNA sequence: TGTGCCAGCTCATTTAGCGGGGGGGGCAGTGAGCAGTTCTTC. The encoded protein is CASSFSGGGSEQFF.